Listed below are T cell receptor beta chains from one sample, sequenced in a study of blood T cell repertoires in COVID-19. Sequencing used immunoSEQ multiplex PCR; TCRdb keeps in-frame clones, though not all of them. The data show some 350,000 clones, with around nine tenths seen just once and about 6.7% held by the top ten. Sequences were obtained from peripheral blood. The receptor source for this set is a woman between 65 and 79 years old with COVID-19, enrolled during active disease. Each CDR3 is given with its conserved first and last residue. Each record gives: J gene, D gene, V gene, clone size, CDR3 DNA, CDR3 protein. A D gene is named only where the DNA matches it firmly. The size entry is marked missing in some rows and otherwise reads once, few, many or a size class.

TRBJ2-4 | TRBD2 | TRBV4-1 | . | TGCGCCAGCCGGGGGGGCGGGGGTCTTAACATTCAGTACTTC | CASRGGGGLNIQYF
TRBJ1-2 | TRBD1 | TRBV28 | . | TGTGCCAGCAGTTCCGTACGACAGGGGGACTATGGCTACACCTTC | CASSSVRQGDYGYTF
TRBJ1-3 | . | TRBV3-1/TRBV3-2 | . | TGTGCCAGCAGCCAAGGAGAAATCGTTGAAAACACCATATATTTT | CASSQGEIVENTIYF
TRBJ2-1 | . | TRBV5-3 | . | TGTGCCAGAAGCTTGGCTGGGGGCGCTGGAAGGACCTCTGCCTACAATGAGCAGTTCTTC | CARSLAGGAGRTSAYNEQFF
TRBJ2-2 | TRBD1 | TRBV6-5 | once | TGTGCCAGCGGAAAAGAGGGGGCGCTTAGCGGGGAGCTGTTTTTT | CASGKEGALSGELFF
TRBJ2-3 | TRBD2 | TRBV9 | once | TGTGCCAGCAGCACCAGACGGGGGGGTGGAGATACGCAGTATTTT | CASSTRRGGGDTQYF
TRBJ1-2 | TRBD1 | TRBV5-4 | . | TGTGCCAGCAGCCCGGCGACAGGGGTGAGGTATGGCTACACCTTC | CASSPATGVRYGYTF
TRBJ1-4 | TRBD1 | TRBV28 | . | TGTGCCAGCAGTTTATTCTCAGGGGGCGCGGAAGAAAAACTGTTTTTT | CASSLFSGGAEEKLFF
TRBJ2-1 | . | TRBV7-7 | . | TGTGCCAGCAGCTCCGGGTTTGGCAATGAGCAGTTCTTC | CASSSGFGNEQFF
TRBJ2-3 | TRBD2 | TRBV7-2 | . | TGTGGGACTAGCGGGGGGTCTTTTAGCACAGATACGCAGTATTTT | CGTSGGSFSTDTQYF
TRBJ1-3 | . | TRBV6-5 | . | TGTGCCAGCAGAATCAATAGTGGAAACACCATATATTTT | CASRINSGNTIYF
TRBJ1-1 | . | TRBV27 | . | TGTGCCACCTTCACGACAGGAATGGTCACTGAAGCTTTCTTT | CATFTTGMVTEAFF
TRBJ1-2 | TRBD1 | TRBV5-1 | . | TGCGCCAGCAGCTCCACAGGGGGCTATGGCTACACCTTC | CASSSTGGYGYTF
TRBJ2-5 | . | TRBV6-2/TRBV6-3 | . | TGTGCCAGCAGCTTCGGATGGGCCTGGGAGACCCAGTACTTC | CASSFGWAWETQYF
TRBJ2-7 | . | TRBV28 | . | TGTGCCAGCAGTTTAGACAGCTACGAGCAGTACTTC | CASSLDSYEQYF
TRBJ1-1 | . | TRBV7-9 | . | TGTGCCAGCAGCTTAGCGACAGGTGAAGCTTTCTTT | CASSLATGEAFF
TRBJ1-5 | TRBD1 | TRBV19 | . | TGTGCCAGTAGTGTTGGACAGGGGGACAATCAGCCCCAGCATTTT | CASSVGQGDNQPQHF
TRBJ1-5 | . | TRBV18 | . | TGTGCCAGCTCACCATCACAGGGTAGCAATCAGCCCCAGCATTTT | CASSPSQGSNQPQHF
TRBJ2-3 | . | TRBV3-1/TRBV3-2 | . | TGTGCCAGCAGCTCAAATGTCGGGAGCACAGATACGCAGTATTTT | CASSSNVGSTDTQYF
TRBJ2-1 | . | TRBV19 | . | TGTGCCAGTCGTGCAAGCATCCGAAATGAGCAGTTCTTC | CASRASIRNEQFF
TRBJ1-4 | TRBD1 | TRBV18 | . | TGTGCCAGCTCACGCGGACAGGGATTGGATGAAAAACTGTTTTTT | CASSRGQGLDEKLFF
TRBJ2-7 | TRBD1 | TRBV7-9 | . | TGTGCCAGCAGCCGGGGACAGGGGGCGCATGAGCAGTACTTC | CASSRGQGAHEQYF
TRBJ1-1 | . | TRBV7-2 | once | TGTGCCAGCAGCCCTACCTCAGGGCTCACTGAAGCTTTCTTT | CASSPTSGLTEAFF
TRBJ2-7 | . | TRBV24-1 | . | TGTGCCACCAGTGATTTCAGGGCAGGGGCAACGGGGGAGCAGTACTTC | CATSDFRAGATGEQYF
TRBJ2-3 | . | TRBV7-9 | once | TGTGCCAGCAGCCCCCAAGCGGGTAGTACAGATACGCAGTATTTT | CASSPQAGSTDTQYF
TRBJ2-1 | TRBD1 | TRBV5-6 | . | TGTGCCAGCAGCTTGTTGCGACAGGGGGCATACAATGAGCAGTTCTTC | CASSLLRQGAYNEQFF
TRBJ2-7 | TRBD2 | TRBV19 | . | TGTGCCAGTAGTATAGCGGGGGACTACTACGAGCAGTACTTC | CASSIAGDYYEQYF
TRBJ1-6 | . | TRBV6-1 | . | TGTGCCAGCAGTGATAACGCAGGGGTCTCCTATAATTCACCCCTCCACTTT | CASSDNAGVSYNSPLHF
TRBJ1-1 | . | TRBV5-1 | . | TGCGCCAGCAGCTTGGGTTGGGGCGTCACTGAAGCTTTCTTT | CASSLGWGVTEAFF
TRBJ1-5 | TRBD1 | TRBV6-6 | . | TGTGCCAGCAGTCCGGGACAGGTGGGGCAGCCCCAGCATTTT | CASSPGQVGQPQHF
TRBJ2-7 | . | TRBV7-9 | once | TGTGCCAGCAGTTCGTCCGGGACCTACGAGCAGTACTTC | CASSSSGTYEQYF
TRBJ1-4 | . | TRBV5-1 | . | TGCGCCAGCAGCTTGGGAGGGGGAGATAATGAAAAACTGTTTTTT | CASSLGGGDNEKLFF
TRBJ1-1 | TRBD1 | TRBV6-5 | . | TGTGCCAGCAGCAAACAGGGGGCTCGGGACACTGAAGCTTTCTTT | CASSKQGARDTEAFF
TRBJ1-2 | TRBD1 | TRBV7-9 | . | TGTGCCAGCAGCTTAACAGGGGGCTATGGCTACACCTTC | CASSLTGGYGYTF
TRBJ1-6 | . | TRBV7-2 | . | TGTGCCAGCAGCCCGTCCGTCGACAGCAATTCACCCCTCCACTTT | CASSPSVDSNSPLHF
TRBJ1-2 | . | TRBV29-1 | . | TGCAGCGTTGAAGGGACAGCAGCCGGCGGTGGCTACACCTTC | CSVEGTAAGGGYTF
TRBJ2-5 | TRBD2 | TRBV10-3 | . | TGTGCCGTAGGGACTATCCAAGAGACCCAGTACTTC | CAVGTIQETQYF
TRBJ2-7 | . | TRBV29-1 | . | TGCAGCGTTGAAGTGAGCTCCTACGAGCAGTACTTC | CSVEVSSYEQYF
TRBJ2-7 | TRBD1 | TRBV12-3/TRBV12-4 | . | TGTGCCAGCAGTCCTGGACAGGGATTGCAGTACTTC | CASSPGQGLQYF
TRBJ2-7 | . | TRBV28 | . | TGTGCCAGCAGGGGCCGACAGTTTAGTTACGAGCAGTACTTC | CASRGRQFSYEQYF
TRBJ1-5 | TRBD1 | TRBV5-1 | few | TGCGCCAGCAGCCCCGGGACAGGCGCCAATCAGCCCCAGCATTTT | CASSPGTGANQPQHF
TRBJ1-4 | . | TRBV4-1 | . | TGCGCCAGCAGCCGCGACCACGGGACTAATGAAAAACTGTTTTTT | CASSRDHGTNEKLFF
TRBJ2-3 | TRBD2 | TRBV5-8 | . | TGTGCCAGCAGCTGGACTAGCGGGGGAGATACGCAGTATTTT | CASSWTSGGDTQYF
TRBJ1-1 | . | TRBV19 | . | TGTGCCAGTGCGAGCGCGGACACTGAAGCTTTCTTT | CASASADTEAFF
TRBJ1-1 | TRBD1 | TRBV5-6 | . | TGTGCCAGCAGCTTGCCACAGGGGTTTTCTGAAGCTTTCTTT | CASSLPQGFSEAFF
TRBJ1-2 | . | TRBV5-1 | few | TGCGCCAGCAGCTTGTTCTCAGGGGACTATGGCTACACCTTC | CASSLFSGDYGYTF
TRBJ2-7 | TRBD2 | TRBV18 | . | TGTGCCAGCTCACAAACTAGCGGGGACACCTACGAGCAGTACTTC | CASSQTSGDTYEQYF
TRBJ2-3 | TRBD2 | TRBV2 | . | TGTGCCAGCAGTGGCACTAGCGGTTTGGCAGATACGCAGTATTTT | CASSGTSGLADTQYF
TRBJ1-4 | TRBD1 | TRBV7-2 | . | TGTGCCAGCAGCGAAGTCGGGACAGGGTTTGGGGAAAAACTGTTTTTT | CASSEVGTGFGEKLFF
TRBJ2-3 | TRBD2 | TRBV7-3 | . | TGTGCCAGCAGCTTAACTAGCGGGGTGGGAGATACGCAGTATTTT | CASSLTSGVGDTQYF
TRBJ2-1 | . | TRBV27 | . | TGTGCCAGCAGTTTCAGTGAGGGGAGGAATGAGCAGTTCTTC | CASSFSEGRNEQFF
TRBJ2-7 | TRBD1 | TRBV15 | . | TGTGCCACCAGCAGTCGAAGATTCGGACAGGGTGGCATGAGCGGCTACGAGCAGTACTTC | CATSSRRFGQGGMSGYEQYF
TRBJ1-1 | . | TRBV10-3 | . | TGTGCCATCAGTGAGTTTAAGACGGGGTATACTGAAGCTTTCTTT | CAISEFKTGYTEAFF
TRBJ1-1 | . | TRBV5-1 | once | TGCGCCAGCAGGAACCGGGACACCATGAACACTGAAGCTTTCTTT | CASRNRDTMNTEAFF
TRBJ2-1 | TRBD2 | TRBV5-1 | . | TGCGCCAGCAGCCCCGGGAGGGGGATTGTTGTGGATGAGCAGTTCTTC | CASSPGRGIVVDEQFF
TRBJ1-2 | TRBD1 | TRBV6-6 | . | TGTGCCAGCAGTCCCTGGGACAGGTTTCCCTCCAATGGCTACACCTTC | CASSPWDRFPSNGYTF
TRBJ1-2 | . | TRBV30 | . | TGTGCCTGGAGTGTATCGGGTCACTATGGCTACACCTTC | CAWSVSGHYGYTF
TRBJ2-7 | TRBD1 | TRBV2 | . | TGTGCCAGCTCTCTCGAGGACAGGGAGTTCGAGCAGTACTTC | CASSLEDREFEQYF
TRBJ1-4 | . | TRBV7-2 | . | TGTGCCAGCAGCCTGACAGTGACAACTAATGAAAAACTGTTTTTT | CASSLTVTTNEKLFF